This TCR beta chain appears in the sequencing data of a study of cytomegalovirus exposure and HLA in healthy donors. V shed 5 bases, J shed 3 bases, and the junction held 10 bases outside the gene matches. The CDR3 has 16 amino acids. The germline CDR1 and CDR2 sequences are MNHEY and SMNVEV (reference sequence). It was with 60 Vbeta and 13 Jbeta primers that the PCR ran. The protocol was immunoSEQ multiplex PCR, while the TCRdb copy is restricted to in-frame clones and leaves out a portion. The sample records tens of thousands of clones, 65% to 75% being singletons. V and J are TRBV27 and TRBJ2-5; 9 bases fit TRBD1. This TCR derives from a man aged 50 to 60 in good health and CMV-seropositive. The material sequenced was PBMCs. CDR3 residues: CASSIRGQGREETQYF. In DNA form, the CDR3 reads TGTGCCAGCAGTATCCGTGGACAGGGGCGAGAAGAGACCCAGTACTTC.